Following are 16 T cell receptor beta chains from one sample sequenced in a study of technical replicates of blood from several donors. Measured with immunoSEQ multiplex PCR; TCRdb has only the in-frame clones, and not every one. The sample has about 83,000 clones; about 90% are singletons. Material: T cells isolated from PBMCs. These receptors were taken from a human donor in good health.

This clone was detected once. One junction end does not reproduce the germline sequence, and a read error may be involved. This sequence joins TRBV5-1 and TRBJ2-7; 7 bases map to TRBD2. CDR1 is SGHRS and CDR2 is YFSETQ in the germline V gene. This CDR3 contains 15 residues. CDR3 DNA: TGCGCCAGCCCAGCCGCGGGAGTTTTAAATTACGGGCAGTACTTC. Translating it yields CASPAAGVLNYGQYF.

V usage is TRBV28 and J usage is TRBJ2-7; D might be TRBD1 (5 bases). The germline V gene has CDR1 MDHEN and CDR2 SYDVKM. The CDR3 loop spans 11 amino acids. Trimming shortened V by 8 bases and J by 0 bases, and 5 bases separated the two germline ends. DNA for the CDR3: TGTGCCAGCCAGGGCTCCTACGAGCAGTACTTC. Translating gives CASQGSYEQYF.

The rearrangement links TRBV2 to TRBJ2-7; 8 bases are shared with TRBD2. Unmatched junction bases numbered 15, after V lost 8 bases and J lost 6 bases. This CDR3 spans 15 amino acids. Germline assignment: CDR1 SNHLY and CDR2 FYNNEI. CDR3 in amino acids: CASVLGGGGLVEQYF. The CDR3 DNA is TGTGCCAGCGTCCTCGGGGGCGGGGGGTTGGTCGAGCAGTACTTC.

The chain couples TRBV19 to TRBJ1-5, with TRBD1 matching over 9 bases. The CDR3 loop spans 15 amino acids. The trim removed 1 base at V and 5 bases at J, leaving 3 bases unmatched. CDR1 is LNHDA and CDR2 is SQIVND in the germline V gene (reference sequence). CDR3 in amino acids: CASSIGQGVYQPQHF. DNA for the CDR3: TGTGCCAGTAGTATAGGACAGGGGGTTTATCAGCCCCAGCATTTT.

The chain joins TRBV9 to TRBJ2-2; possible D gene TRBD2, 5 bases. There are 16 residues in the CDR3. In germline, CDR1 is SGDLS, CDR2 YYNGEE. V was clipped by 0 bases and J by 6 bases, with 15 bases between them. The CDR3 coding sequence is TGTGCCAGCAGCGTAGCGTCGGACTCAGTTTCCGGGGAGCTGTTTTTT. It specifies CASSVASDSVSGELFF.

V usage is TRBV28 and J usage is TRBJ1-1, with D possibly being TRBD1 (6 bases). The germline V and J ends were trimmed by 3 bases and 0 bases, with 14 bases remaining between them. Germline lookup yields CDR1 MDHEN and CDR2 SYDVKM. There are 16 residues in the CDR3. As DNA, the CDR3 is TGTGCCAGCAGTTTTTTTCAGGGGACCATGAACACTGAAGCTTTCTTT. It yields the protein CASSFFQGTMNTEAFF.

With regard to this clone: Germline and junction disagree at one end, which may indicate a read error. This chain links TRBV6-4 with TRBJ2-3, with a possible D match to TRBD2 (5 bases). The CDR3 runs 14 residues. Germline-derived CDR1 and CDR2 are MRHNA and SNTAGT. In DNA form, the CDR3 reads TGTGCCAGCAGTTACTCCGGGGAAGCGGATACGCAGTATTTT. Translated, it gives CASSYSGEADTQYF.

The V and J genes are TRBV5-1 and TRBJ1-2, with 11 bases aligning to TRBD1. CDR1 and CDR2 from the germline V gene are SGHRS and YFSETQ. The CDR3 runs to 14 residues. Unmatched junction bases numbered 7, after V lost 4 bases and J lost 8 bases. CDR3: CASSLDRGRGGYTF. Written as DNA, the CDR3 is TGCGCCAGCAGCCTGGACAGGGGGCGGGGAGGCTACACCTTC.

This clone was seen a single time. This sequence joins TRBV5-1 and TRBJ2-7; the match to TRBD2 covers 11 bases. This CDR3 is built from 15 residues. The germline V gene has CDR1 SGHRS and CDR2 YFSETQ. V lost 3 bases and J lost 6; bases outside the gene matches: 8. The CDR3 loop reads CASSWGTSGLSEQYF. CDR3 sequence (DNA): TGCGCCAGCAGCTGGGGGACTAGCGGCCTTTCCGAGCAGTACTTC. The full variable domain, with the rest looked up from reference TRBV5-1 and TRBJ2-7, is KAGVTQTPRYLIKTRGQQVTLSCSPISGHRSVSWYQQTPGQGLQFLFEYFSETQRNKGNFPGRFSGRQFSNSRSEMNVSTLELGDSALYLCASSWGTSGLSEQYFGPGTRLTVT.

The chain has TRBV9 and TRBJ2-3; tentatively, D is TRBD2 (7 bases). Germline lookup yields CDR1 SGDLS and CDR2 YYNGEE. The CDR3 covers 16 residues. V shed 3 bases and J shed 4 bases, with 18 bases lying between them. The DNA of the CDR3 is TGTGCCAGCAGCGAGGGGGGGGCGGCGAGGGCAGATACGCAGTATTTT. It specifies CASSEGGAARADTQYF.

J is TRBJ1-2 and V is TRBV28; tentative D call: TRBD1 (5 bases). Trimming shortened V by 8 bases and J by 6 bases, and 16 bases separated the two germline ends. This CDR3 has 13 residues. CDR1 and CDR2 (germline): MDHEN, SYDVKM. This CDR3 is CASDKGRSNGYTF. The CDR3 nucleotides are TGTGCCAGCGACAAGGGGCGTTCGAATGGCTACACCTTC.

This chain links TRBV11-2 with TRBJ2-7, with a tentative D call TRBD2 (5 bases). The V gene lost 5 bases and the J gene lost 0 bases, with 14 bases spanning the gap. In germline, CDR1 is SGHAT, CDR2 FQNNGV. This CDR3 spans 15 amino acids. This CDR3 reads CASSLGEHSSYEQYF. In nucleotides, the CDR3 is TGTGCCAGCAGCCTCGGGGAGCACAGCTCCTACGAGCAGTACTTC.

This clone has more than one count but fewer than ten. The CDR3 bases are TGTGCCAGCGGTTCCGGGACAGTTAATGAAAAACTGTTTTTT. Translating gives CASGSGTVNEKLFF. The J gene is TRBJ1-4, the V gene TRBV11-2, with 7 bases identical to TRBD1. This CDR3 contains 14 residues. V was clipped by 8 bases and J by 4 bases; unmatched bases: 7. Germline values: CDR1 SGHAT, CDR2 FQNNGV. The entire variable domain, with the rest obtained from reference TRBV11-2 and TRBJ1-4, is as follows: EAGVAQSPRYKIIEKRQSVAFWCNPISGHATLYWYQQILGQGPKLLIQFQNNGVVDDSQLPKDRFSAERLKGVDSTLKIQPAKLEDSAVYLCASGSGTVNEKLFFGSGTQLSVL.

The CDR3 spells CASSRGRGTDTQYF. The CDR3 DNA is TGTGCCAGCAGCAGGGGCAGGGGCACAGATACGCAGTATTTT. This chain connects TRBV6-1 to TRBJ2-3; maybe TRBD1 (6 bases). The CDR3 consists of 14 residues. With 6 bases removed from V and 1 base from J, the gap between germline ends came to 11 bases. CDR1 is MNHNS, CDR2 SASEGT, per germline.

The rearrangement uses TRBV7-8 and TRBJ2-7, with D tentatively TRBD1 (5 bases). CDR1 is SGHVS, CDR2 FQNEAQ, per germline. Between the trimmed V and J ends, which lost 1 base and 1 base, there was a span of 14 bases. The CDR3 is 16 residues long. CDR3 in DNA: TGTGCCAGCAGCTTAGAGCAGGGCCTGACATCCTACGAGCAGTACTTC. Amino acids: CASSLEQGLTSYEQYF.

V usage is TRBV5-8 and J usage is TRBJ1-4, with TRBD1 matching 7 bases. Looked up from germline, CDR1 is SGHTS and CDR2 is YDEGEE. There are 14 residues in the CDR3. The trim removed 6 bases at V and 8 bases at J, leaving 10 bases unmatched. CDR3 nucleotides: TGTGCCAGCACACAACAGGACAGGAGAGAAAAACTGTTTTTT. Translated, it gives CASTQQDRREKLFF.